Shown below are 2 T cell receptor beta chains from a single sample sequenced in a study of cytomegalovirus exposure and HLA in healthy donors. Here immunoSEQ multiplex PCR was the method, and the copy in TCRdb shows in-frame clones only, minus some. The sample has 150,000 to 160,000 clones; 65% to 90% are singletons. The source material was PBMCs. The receptor source for this set is a man aged 18 to 30 in good health and CMV-seropositive.

The rearrangement uses TRBV6-1 and TRBJ1-2; 8 bases map to TRBD1. Germline V gene sequence: CDR1 MNHNS, CDR2 SASEGT. V lost 2 bases, J lost 10 bases, and 15 bases stayed unmatched. The CDR3 is 16 amino acids. The CDR3 protein is CASSELGQGRYRPYTF. The DNA of the CDR3 is TGTGCCAGCAGTGAACTCGGACAGGGCCGGTATAGGCCCTACACCTTC.

This sequence joins TRBV30 and TRBJ1-5, with a possible D match to TRBD1 (6 bases). This CDR3 spans 14 amino acids. Germline V gene data show CDR1 as GTSNPN and CDR2 as SVGIG (reference sequence). V gave up 4 bases and J gave up 6 bases, with 16 bases separating them. Here the CDR3 DNA reads TGTGCCTGGAATCGCGGCCAGGGGTCTCAGCCCCAGCATTTT. Translating gives CAWNRGQGSQPQHF.